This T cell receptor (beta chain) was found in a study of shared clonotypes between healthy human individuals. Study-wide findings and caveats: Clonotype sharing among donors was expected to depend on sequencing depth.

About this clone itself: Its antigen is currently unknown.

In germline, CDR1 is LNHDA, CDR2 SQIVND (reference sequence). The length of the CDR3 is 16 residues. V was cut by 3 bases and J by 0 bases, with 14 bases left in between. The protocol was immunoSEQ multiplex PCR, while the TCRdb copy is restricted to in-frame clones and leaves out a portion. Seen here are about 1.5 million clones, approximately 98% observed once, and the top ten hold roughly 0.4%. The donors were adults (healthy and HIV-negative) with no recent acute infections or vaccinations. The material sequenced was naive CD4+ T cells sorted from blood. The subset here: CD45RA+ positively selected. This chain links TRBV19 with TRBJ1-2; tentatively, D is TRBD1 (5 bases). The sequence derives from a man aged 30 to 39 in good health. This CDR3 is CASSMKWDASNYGYTF. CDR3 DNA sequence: TGTGCCAGTAGTATGAAGTGGGACGCCTCTAACTATGGCTACACCTTC.